The clone carrying this T cell receptor (beta chain) showed up just a few times. Its antigen is as yet unknown. This specimen comes from a study of T-cell reconstitution after alpha-beta-depleted transplantation in children. Study observations and caveats: The origin of alpha-beta T cells about two months after transplant was reportedly several hundred expanded graft clones. After transplant, high TCRbeta diversity at day 60 in some patients arose from surviving recipient T cells and thymic progenitors. Newly produced T cells mostly accounted for T-cell counts and diversity one year post-transplant.

Germline V gene data show CDR1 as MDHEN and CDR2 as SYDVKM. V shed 2 bases and J shed 3 bases, with 11 bases lying between them. The CDR3 runs to 14 residues. Construction of the TCRbeta library involved unique molecular identifiers. TCRdb re-derived calls from the PCR reads in MiXCR, one entry per CDR3 protein. The table has tens of thousands of distinct CDR3 sequences, roughly an eighth seen once; the top ten hold 27%. Sequencing was performed on PBMCs, mostly from graft donor cells, taken 180 days after TCRalphabeta/CD19-depleted stem cell transplant. The TCR was taken from a male patient aged 2-15 years who had a stem cell transplant for acute lymphoblastic leukemia, so the T cells may come from the graft donor. This chain links TRBV28 with TRBJ2-7; D gene unclear. CDR3 nucleotides: TGTGCCAGCAGTTTAACGAGACATTTCTACGAGCAGTACTTC. Its protein product is CASSLTRHFYEQYF.